The rows below give T cell receptor beta chains drawn from one sample of a study of sequential checkpoint blockade in melanoma. Sequenced by immunoSEQ multiplex PCR; TCRdb stores in-frame clones only, minus some. The sample holds tens of thousands of clones; approximately 68% are singletons and the top ten take over 15%. This specimen was CD8+ T cells sorted from blood (inferred from file names), taken from a patient given nivolumab and ipilimumab in sequence. The source of these receptors is a human donor with melanoma. Each CDR3 is given with its conserved first and last residue. The D gene is left open where the match is weak. Rows give clone size only sometimes, using once, few, many, or a class for an expanded clone.

v_gene	j_gene	abundance	d_gene	CDR3nt	CDR3aa
TRBV6-4	TRBJ2-1	-	TRBD2	TGTGCCAGCAGTGACTCCGGGGGGGGGTTATACAATGAGCAGTTCTTC	CASSDSGGGLYNEQFF
TRBV19	TRBJ2-1	-	TRBD1	TGTGCCAGTAGTATTCCCCGGACAGGGGGCAATGAGCAGTTCTTC	CASSIPRTGGNEQFF
TRBV7-8	TRBJ1-3	few	-	TGTGCCAGCAGTCGCTTTCCGCCGGGGGAAGGAGGAAACACCATATATTTT	CASSRFPPGEGGNTIYF
TRBV28	TRBJ2-1	-	TRBD2	TGTGCCAGCAGACCTAGCGGGGGCGATGAGCAGTTCTTC	CASRPSGGDEQFF
TRBV5-4	TRBJ2-5	-	-	TGTGCCAGCAGCCAAGATTCTAATTGGGGGGGCTTAGAGACCCAGTACTTC	CASSQDSNWGGLETQYF
TRBV5-6	TRBJ1-3	once	TRBD1	TGTGCCAGCAGCGAAATGACAGGGAATTTTATGACCATATATTTT	CASSEMTGNFMTIYF
TRBV4-1	TRBJ2-5	-	-	TGCGCCAGCAGCCAAGATCTGCGCCCCGAGACCCAGTACTTC	CASSQDLRPETQYF
TRBV4-2	TRBJ2-5	once	TRBD1	TGTGCCAGCAGCCAAGAAGAGGGGGCGAAGACCCAGTACTTC	CASSQEEGAKTQYF
TRBV7-2	TRBJ2-5	-	-	TGTGCCAGCAGCTTAGCACATTTGGAGACCCAGTACTTC	CASSLAHLETQYF
TRBV9	TRBJ2-1	-	-	TGTGCCAGCAGCCCCCTCATGAGCTCCTACAATGAGCAGTTCTTC	CASSPLMSSYNEQFF
TRBV19	TRBJ2-2	-	TRBD2	TGTGCCAGTATTGCTTCGGGGGGATCGGCCGGGGAGCTGTTTTTT	CASIASGGSAGELFF
TRBV9	TRBJ1-1	-	-	TGTGCCAGCAGCTGGGAGGGGGGGTCCTCTACTGAAGCTTTCTTT	CASSWEGGSSTEAFF
TRBV27	TRBJ1-5	-	-	TGTGCCAGCAGCTTATCGGTCGGGGGTCAGCCCCAGCATTTT	CASSLSVGGQPQHF
TRBV9	TRBJ2-5	few	-	TGTGCCAGCAGCGTAGGGGCTTCAGGGGCCCAAGAGACCCAGTACTTC	CASSVGASGAQETQYF
TRBV27	TRBJ2-7	-	TRBD1	TGTGCCAGCAGTTTAACGGGACAGGGGGGTGCCTACGAGCAGTACTTC	CASSLTGQGGAYEQYF
TRBV7-9	TRBJ2-2	few	-	TGTGCCAGCAGCTTACTCGTGGCCACCGGGGAGCTGTTTTTT	CASSLLVATGELFF
TRBV9	TRBJ2-1	-	TRBD1	TGTGCCAGCAGCGCGGGACAGAGAACCAATGAGCAGTTCTTC	CASSAGQRTNEQFF
TRBV10-3	TRBJ2-7	few	-	TGTGCCATCAGAGACGGCGGCGCTAAAAACTACGAGCAGTACTTC	CAIRDGGAKNYEQYF
TRBV9	TRBJ2-1	-	-	TGTGCCAGCAGCCTCCCAGAGGGTTTCGGTGAGCAGTTCTTC	CASSLPEGFGEQFF
TRBV29-1	TRBJ2-3	-	TRBD2	TGCAGCGTTGCCCGGGGGGGGACCGATACGCAGTATTTT	CSVARGGTDTQYF
TRBV4-3	TRBJ1-3	few	TRBD1	TGCGCCAGCAGCCTTGGGACAGGGGGCTCTGGAAACACCATATATTTT	CASSLGTGGSGNTIYF
TRBV2	TRBJ1-2	-	-	TGTGCCAGCAGTGAAGTTGAGAACTATGGCTACACCTTC	CASSEVENYGYTF
TRBV11-2	TRBJ2-5	-	TRBD2	TGTGCCAGCAGCTGGGGGGGGACCTTTACGAAGTACTTC	CASSWGGTFTKYF
TRBV19	TRBJ2-1	-	-	TGTGCCACGGGAAACAACTACAATGAGCAGTTCTTC	CATGNNYNEQFF
TRBV18	TRBJ2-4	-	-	TGTGCCAGCTCACCACCCCAGGTTAATAGCAAAAACATTCAGTACTTC	CASSPPQVNSKNIQYF
TRBV11-2	TRBJ2-2	-	-	TGTGCCAGCAGCTTGGGCGCCGGGGAGCTGTTTTTT	CASSLGAGELFF
TRBV6-1	TRBJ2-7	-	TRBD1	TGTGCCAGCGGGGAGACAGGGACCTCCTACGAGCAGTACTTC	CASGETGTSYEQYF
TRBV5-6	TRBJ2-7	-	-	TGTGCCAGCAGCTTGGGGGGAGGCGAGCAGTACTTC	CASSLGGGEQYF
TRBV18	TRBJ1-1	-	-	TGTGCCAGCTCTGGCCCTCAAGGAGACACTGAAGCTTTCTTT	CASSGPQGDTEAFF
TRBV15	TRBJ2-1	-	TRBD2	TGTGCCACCAGCAGAGATCTAGCGGAGAATGAGCAGTTCTTC	CATSRDLAENEQFF
TRBV6-4	TRBJ2-7	once	TRBD1	TGTGCCAGCAGCCCCGGGACAGGGTCCTACGAGCAGTACTTC	CASSPGTGSYEQYF
TRBV7-9	TRBJ1-6	-	-	TGTGCCAGCCCCCCCGCCGAGAGGGCCCCCCTCCACTTT	CASPPAERAPLHF
TRBV15	TRBJ1-4	-	-	TGTGCCACCAGAACGGGGGCAACTAATGAAAAACTGTTTTTT	CATRTGATNEKLFF
TRBV13	TRBJ1-2	-	TRBD1	TGTGCCAGCAGCATCGACAGGGCCTATGGCTACACCTTC	CASSIDRAYGYTF
TRBV18	TRBJ1-5	medium-sized	-	TGTGCCAGCTCACCGGCGGGAACTCAGCCCCAGCATTTT	CASSPAGTQPQHF
TRBV6-4	TRBJ2-3	-	TRBD2	TGTGCCAGCAGGAAGCGGGGAGGAATAGATACGCAGTATTTT	CASRKRGGIDTQYF
TRBV7-9	TRBJ1-2	-	TRBD1	TGTGCCAGCAGCTTACCCCTTGACAGGGCCGCCGGCTACACCTTC	CASSLPLDRAAGYTF
TRBV15	TRBJ1-4	few	-	TGTGCCACCAGCAGAGATCGCAGTATTAATGAAAAACTGTTTTTT	CATSRDRSINEKLFF
TRBV6-6	TRBJ2-1	-	-	TGTGCCAGCAGATCCCTCCTGGGGGGGGCGAATGAGCAGTTCTTC	CASRSLLGGANEQFF
TRBV6-1	TRBJ2-1	-	TRBD2	TGTGCCAGCAGTGAACTAGCGGGGGACCCGCGAAATGAGCAGTTCTTC	CASSELAGDPRNEQFF
TRBV7-9	TRBJ1-1	-	-	TGTGCCAGCAGCTTAAGTGGGGGGGGAGAGGGAGATGAAGCTTTCTTT	CASSLSGGGEGDEAFF
TRBV19	TRBJ2-2	-	-	TGTGCCAGTAGTATAAGGCGGCTGGTAGATCTGAACACCGGGGAGCTGTTTTTT	CASSIRRLVDLNTGELFF
TRBV4-3	TRBJ1-2	-	-	TGCGCCAGCAGCCCAGGGGAGGGACATCTCGGCTATGGCTACACCTTC	CASSPGEGHLGYGYTF
TRBV18	TRBJ2-3	-	-	TGTGCCAGCTCACCGGCGGGAGATACGCAGTATTTT	CASSPAGDTQYF
TRBV11-2	TRBJ1-3	-	-	TGTGCCAGCTCGAGAGGCGGAAACACCATATATTTT	CASSRGGNTIYF
TRBV9	TRBJ2-4	-	TRBD1	TGTGCCAGCAGCTTACACCGGGACAGGGGGCTAGAGAACATTCAGTACTTC	CASSLHRDRGLENIQYF
TRBV5-4	TRBJ1-2	-	-	TGTGCCAGCAGCTTGGGGGATAGAGGGGACTTTGGCTACACCTTC	CASSLGDRGDFGYTF
TRBV7-9	TRBJ1-2	-	TRBD1	TGTGCCAGCAGCCAGGAGGGACAGGTCCTCTATGGCTACACCTTC	CASSQEGQVLYGYTF
TRBV9	TRBJ1-4	-	TRBD1	TGTGCCAGCAGCCAGGCCCGGGACAGGGGCAGGGAAAAACTGTTTTTT	CASSQARDRGREKLFF
TRBV5-6	TRBJ1-2	once	-	TGTGCCAGCAGCTTCAGTGTCTATGGCTACACCTTC	CASSFSVYGYTF
TRBV11-2	TRBJ2-3	few	-	TGTGCCAGCAGCTTAGAGAGGGGGCGCGGGATTCGGGATACGCAGTATTTT	CASSLERGRGIRDTQYF